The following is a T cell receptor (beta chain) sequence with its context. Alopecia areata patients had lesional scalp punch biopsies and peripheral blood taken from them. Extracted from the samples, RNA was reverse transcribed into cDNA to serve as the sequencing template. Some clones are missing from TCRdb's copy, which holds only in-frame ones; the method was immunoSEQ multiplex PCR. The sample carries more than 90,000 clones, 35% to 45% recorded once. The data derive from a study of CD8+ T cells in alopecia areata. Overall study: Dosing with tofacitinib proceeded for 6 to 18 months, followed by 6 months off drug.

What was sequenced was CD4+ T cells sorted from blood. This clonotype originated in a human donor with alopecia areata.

Written as DNA, the CDR3 is TGCAGCGTTGTTTTTCGGGGGGATACGCAGTATTTT. It translates to CSVVFRGDTQYF. The genes are TRBV29-1 and TRBJ2-3; tentative D call: TRBD2 (6 bases). The ends were cut back, 4 bases at V and 6 bases at J, with 11 bases in the middle. Germline V gene sequence: CDR1 SQVTM, CDR2 ANQGSEA. CDR3 size: 12 residues.